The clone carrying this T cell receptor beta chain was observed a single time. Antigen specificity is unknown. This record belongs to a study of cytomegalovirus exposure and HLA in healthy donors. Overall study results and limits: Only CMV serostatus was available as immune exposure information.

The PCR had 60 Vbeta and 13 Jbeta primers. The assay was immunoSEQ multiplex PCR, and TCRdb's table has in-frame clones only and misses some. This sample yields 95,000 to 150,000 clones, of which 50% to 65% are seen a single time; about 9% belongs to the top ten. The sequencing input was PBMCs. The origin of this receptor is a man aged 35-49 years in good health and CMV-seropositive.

The CDR3 sequence: CASSLTSVEGYF. The CDR3 DNA follows: TGTGCCAGCAGCTTAACTAGCGTGGAGGGGTATTTT. The chain uses TRBV7-9 and TRBJ2-3, with 7 bases fitting TRBD2. Germline assignment: CDR1 SEHNR and CDR2 FQNEAQ (reference sequence). This CDR3 has 12 amino acids. With V trimmed by 2 bases and J by 14 bases, 7 bases remained unmatched.